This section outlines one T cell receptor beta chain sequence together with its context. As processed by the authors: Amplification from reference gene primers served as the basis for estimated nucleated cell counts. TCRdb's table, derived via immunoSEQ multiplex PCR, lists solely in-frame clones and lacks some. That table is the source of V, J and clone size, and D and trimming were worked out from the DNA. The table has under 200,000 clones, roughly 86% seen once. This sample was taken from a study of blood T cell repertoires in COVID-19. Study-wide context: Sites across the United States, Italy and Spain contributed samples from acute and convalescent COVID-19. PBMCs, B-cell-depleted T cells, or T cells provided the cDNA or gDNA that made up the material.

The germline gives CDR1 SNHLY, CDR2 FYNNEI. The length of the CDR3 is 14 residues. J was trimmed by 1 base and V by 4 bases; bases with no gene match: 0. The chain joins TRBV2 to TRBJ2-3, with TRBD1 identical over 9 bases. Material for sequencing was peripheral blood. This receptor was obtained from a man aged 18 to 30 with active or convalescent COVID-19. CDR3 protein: CASSGTGGTDTQYF. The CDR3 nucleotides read TGTGCCAGCAGTGGGACAGGGGGCACAGATACGCAGTATTTT.